This T cell receptor beta chain is drawn from a study of blood T cell repertoires in COVID-19 (dated by TCRdb to 2019 to 2021). A note on the overall study: Samples covering the acute and convalescent phases of COVID-19 were provided by collaborators in the United States, Italy and Spain. The material from the prospective study consisted of cDNA or gDNA derived from T cells, B-cell-depleted T cells, or PBMCs. Deeply sampled blood TCRbeta repertoires from subjects exposed to, actively infected with, or recovered from COVID-19 were included in the dataset. The repertoires were released in a freely available public database intended as a resource for research on the immune response to SARS-CoV-2. Samples were obtained from the ongoing ImmuneRACE study (first 160 participants) and from over a thousand subjects provided by 6 global collaborators. The sample metadata nearly always contained a de-identified subject ID, COVID-19 status, age in years and sex. HLA class I and class II types, where available, came from metadata supplied by the sample provider rather than from assay-based typing. What the study reported, not specific to this receptor: How much clinical and demographic metadata was included differed by source and by participant, and the metadata was provided uncurated.

TCRbeta CDR3 regions were amplified from genomic DNA by means of the immunoSEQ Assay, a bias-controlled multiplex PCR. From the authors' description of their analysis: Within the assay, amplification of reference gene primers was used to estimate how many nucleated cells each sample contained. To quantify the absolute abundance of each unique TCRbeta CDR3 rearrangement, sequence reads were collapsed and filtered. For each sample, productive Simpson clonality was calculated by taking the square root of Simpson's diversity index across productive rearrangements. What TCRdb holds here is the immuneACCESS table cut down to in-frame rearrangements. Part of the clones is not present; checked against another copy, under half of the missing clones reflect an unresolved V gene, and the others are unexplained. Clone size and the V and J calls come from that table; the DNA yielded D and trimming. The sample table records tens of thousands of clones; about 80% of these occur just once. Roughly 15% of the sample goes to the ten largest clones.

V sheds 0 bases and J sheds 1 base, leaving 12 bases between their ends. From the cysteine through the phenylalanine, the CDR3 covers 16 amino acids. Of all the DNA, just the CDR3 is kept, 48 bases in frame from base 1. CDR1 SNHLY and CDR2 FYNNEI are derived from the germline V gene. Each collaborating institution followed its own protocols to collect whole blood in K2EDTA tubes. For TCRbeta analysis, collaborator samples were shipped as frozen whole blood, as isolated PBMCs, or as DNA extracted from either sample type. In its sample, this clone was seen a few times. This receptor's antigen is unknown. No much larger clonotype is one base removed from it; base qualities were not supplied.

The clonotype was recovered from a man of 80 years or more with active COVID-19. The specimen was peripheral blood. The sequence joins TRBV2 to TRBJ1-2, with the D gene too uncertain to name. The CDR3 corresponds to CASSEAEAASNYGYTF. Read as DNA, the sequence is TGTGCCAGCAGTGAAGCTGAGGCAGCCAGTAACTATGGCTACACCTTC.